The rows below give T cell receptor beta chains drawn from one sample of a study of Ad26.COV2.S vaccination and SARS-CoV-2 variants. Sequenced by immunoSEQ multiplex PCR; TCRdb stores in-frame clones only, minus some. The sample includes about 400,000 clones, about four fifths of them seen just once. Source: peripheral blood, taken in a trial of Ad26.COV2.S vaccine versus placebo. Receptors were obtained from a person aged 18-60 years who received the Ad26.COV2.S COVID-19 vaccine or a placebo. Each CDR3 is given with its conserved first and last residue. Each record gives: clone size, V gene, D gene, CDR3 length, J gene, CDR3 DNA, CDR3 protein. D genes are given only for firm matches. Some rows have no size entry. The others give once, few or many, or a class for an expanded clone.

>once|TRBV2|NA|14|TRBJ1-6
TGTGCCAGCAGCGTGGAGGGCTATAATTCACCCCTCCACTTT
CASSVEGYNSPLHF
>NA|TRBV5-1|NA|14|TRBJ2-7
TGCGCCAGCAGCCCAGGGACGGCGGGGAACGAGCAGTACTTC
CASSPGTAGNEQYF
>few|TRBV7-2|NA|13|TRBJ2-7
TGTGCCAGCAGCTTAGGAGGTTACGGCGAGCAGTACTTC
CASSLGGYGEQYF
>NA|TRBV19|TRBD2|15|TRBJ2-7
TGTGCCAGTAGAACAAGACTAGCGGGGTCCTACGAGCAGTACTTC
CASRTRLAGSYEQYF
>NA|TRBV5-1|NA|15|TRBJ1-1
TGCGCCAGCAGCACCGGGACGGGCATGAACACTGAAGCTTTCTTT
CASSTGTGMNTEAFF
>few|TRBV11-2|NA|10|TRBJ2-2
TGTGCCAGCGGCTGGCGGGAGCTGTTTTTT
CASGWRELFF
>NA|TRBV27|NA|14|TRBJ1-6
TGTGCCAGCAGCGGGGGGGCCGACCCCTCACCCCTCCACTTT
CASSGGADPSPLHF
>NA|TRBV28|TRBD2|16|TRBJ2-7
TGTGCCAGCAGTTCCACGGGACTAGCCTCTCCCTACGAGCAGTACTTC
CASSSTGLASPYEQYF
>NA|TRBV2|NA|15|TRBJ1-3
TGTGCCAGCAGTGTTATTGGAGGGGTCGGAAACACCATATATTTT
CASSVIGGVGNTIYF
>NA|TRBV30|NA|16|TRBJ1-2
TGTGCCTGGACCAGACTGGACGGAGCCTTAGGATATGGCTACACCTTC
CAWTRLDGALGYGYTF
>NA|TRBV7-6|TRBD2|15|TRBJ2-2
TGTGCCAGCAGCTTAGGGGAGGGAGTTTCCGGGGAGCTGTTTTTT
CASSLGEGVSGELFF
>NA|TRBV9|TRBD1|15|TRBJ2-2
TGTGCCAGCAGCGTAACAGGGGCCACCCCCGGGGAGCTGTTTTTT
CASSVTGATPGELFF
>NA|TRBV6-1|NA|15|TRBJ1-2
TGTGCCAGCAGTGAAGCTGCACGGCGAAGCGGCGGCTACACCTTC
CASSEAARRSGGYTF
>NA|TRBV6-2/TRBV6-3|NA|13|TRBJ1-3
TGTGCCAGCGGCCGGGGGCCTGGAAACACCATATATTTT
CASGRGPGNTIYF
>NA|TRBV2|NA|14|TRBJ1-2
TGTGCCAGCAGTCCCCGCAGGGTTAACTATGGCTACACCTTC
CASSPRRVNYGYTF
>NA|TRBV18|NA|12|TRBJ1-2
TGTGCCAGCTCACCAGGAATAGGGGGCTACACCTTC
CASSPGIGGYTF
>NA|TRBV6-5|NA|13|TRBJ2-3
TGTGCCAGCAGTTACTCGAGGAGGGATACGCAGTATTTT
CASSYSRRDTQYF
>NA|TRBV7-3|NA|14|TRBJ2-3
TGTGCCAGCAGCTTTTCCGGGACCCCAGATACGCAGTATTTT
CASSFSGTPDTQYF
>NA|TRBV6-6|TRBD2|16|TRBJ2-3
TGTGCCAGCAGTTACCAACTAGCGGGGGTGGGAGATACGCAGTATTTT
CASSYQLAGVGDTQYF
>NA|TRBV5-1|NA|16|TRBJ2-6
TGCGCCAGCAGCTTGGTAGGGGAGCCTGGGGCCAACGTCCTGACTTTC
CASSLVGEPGANVLTF
>once|TRBV19|NA|15|TRBJ2-3
TGTGCCGATGCTCCTACATCGGCGAGGACAGATACGCAGTATTTT
CADAPTSARTDTQYF
>NA|TRBV6-5|TRBD1|14|TRBJ2-3
TGTGCCAGCGTCTTCAGGGGGCGCGGAGATACGCAGTATTTT
CASVFRGRGDTQYF
>NA|TRBV4-3|NA|13|TRBJ2-2
TGCGCCAGCAGCCAGATAAGCACCGGGGAGCTGTTTTTT
CASSQISTGELFF
>NA|TRBV15|TRBD2|18|TRBJ2-7
TGTGCCACCAGCAGAGAAAAGGAACTAGCGGGAGCCGGGTACGAGCAGTACTTC
CATSREKELAGAGYEQYF
>NA|TRBV6-2/TRBV6-3|NA|12|TRBJ1-2
TGTGCCAGCAGTTACAGGGGCTATGGCTACACCTTC
CASSYRGYGYTF
>NA|TRBV11-2|NA|12|TRBJ2-3
TGTGCCAGCAGCTTGGATAGGTATACGCAGTATTTT
CASSLDRYTQYF
>NA|TRBV9|NA|13|TRBJ2-7
TGTGCCAGCAGCAAAGGGGGAGGCTACGAGCAGTACTTC
CASSKGGGYEQYF
>NA|TRBV7-2|NA|12|TRBJ2-1
TGTGCCAGCAGCTCCCTCCTCGCGGAGCAGTTCTTC
CASSSLLAEQFF
>NA|TRBV7-3|TRBD2|16|TRBJ2-5
TGTGCCAGCAGCTTAACGGGCGGGGGGCCCACGGTGACCCAGTACTTC
CASSLTGGGPTVTQYF
>NA|TRBV12-3/TRBV12-4|NA|11|TRBJ2-2
TGTGCCAGCGGTGTCACCGGGGAGCTGTTTTTT
CASGVTGELFF
>NA|TRBV7-9|NA|15|TRBJ1-4
TGTGCCAGCAGCTTGGATCCAGCCGATAATGAAAAACTGTTTTTT
CASSLDPADNEKLFF
>few|TRBV7-2|NA|16|TRBJ1-4
TGTGCCAGCAGCTTACGGTCCGGCCAGGTTAATGAAAAACTGTTTTTT
CASSLRSGQVNEKLFF
>NA|TRBV7-9|NA|15|TRBJ1-2
TGTGCCAGCAGCTTATCCGAAGAGCTGATCTATGGCTACACCTTC
CASSLSEELIYGYTF